This T cell receptor beta chain was captured by sequencing in a study of untreated major depressive disorder. Study results and limitations: TRBV05-01 (Vbeta 5.1) usage was higher in CD4+ T cells of depressed patients than controls. Private clones made up every subject's top five TRBV05-01 clones.

The repertoire was sequenced with immunoSEQ multiplex PCR; TCRdb's copy has only in-frame clones and lacks some. The table lists about 25,000 clones, 91% of them singletons, with 0.7% to 0.85% in the top ten. For this clone: Its antigen is unidentified.

Each depressed patient was pairwise matched to a non-depressed control for sex, age, current smoking status and body mass index. Patient depression severity was moderate to severe. Roughly 95% CD4+ purity was typical by flow cytometry. The CDR3 extends over 14 amino acids. V shed 0 bases, J shed 9 bases, and the junction held 4 bases outside the gene matches. The germline V gene has CDR1 SGHAT and CDR2 FQNNGV. This chain joins TRBV11-2 and TRBJ2-1; 8 bases are shared with TRBD2. The receptor's source is a woman under 40 with major depressive disorder. The sequenced sample was CD4+ T cells from PBMCs. The CDR3 region is CASSLEGSGTEQFF. CDR3 coding DNA: TGTGCCAGCAGCTTAGAAGGTAGCGGGACTGAGCAGTTCTTC.